This note documents a single T cell receptor (beta chain) sequence. Its antigen is not identified. This record comes from a study of cytomegalovirus exposure and HLA in healthy donors. Study results and limitations: TCR beta sequences reportedly predicted most subjects' HLA-A and HLA-B alleles accurately.

V lost 5 bases and J 0 bases, leaving 12 bases between the germline ends. Germline V lookup: CDR1 SGHVS, CDR2 FQNEAQ. This CDR3 has 15 residues. Both 60 Vbeta primers and 13 Jbeta primers went into the PCR. Method: immunoSEQ multiplex PCR; TCRdb's copy keeps in-frame clones and lacks some. The data show approximately 180,000 clones, with 65% to 75% seen just once and 2% to 3% held by the top ten. Donors consisted of healthy bone marrow donors. This donor had no CMV serostatus on record. The TCR was taken from a human donor in good health. Material: PBMCs. V is TRBV7-8 and J is TRBJ2-3, with D uncertain. The CDR3, as DNA: TGTGCCAGCAGCACCCTTGCAGGTAGCACAGATACGCAGTATTTT. Encoded protein: CASSTLAGSTDTQYF.